A single sample gave rise to the 5 T cell receptor beta chains below, sequenced in a study of radiotherapy plus CTLA-4 blockade in lung cancer. Sequenced by immunoSEQ multiplex PCR; TCRdb stores in-frame clones only, minus some. The table has about 53,000 clones, 70% to 90% seen once; the top ten hold 25% to 35%. This material consisted of peripheral blood, taken from a patient treated with radiotherapy plus ipilimumab. Receptors originate from a human donor with non-small cell lung cancer whose response to radiotherapy plus ipilimumab could not be evaluated.

The chain has TRBV5-1 and TRBJ2-1; TRBD2 aligns across 10 bases. CDR3 length: 15 amino acids. Germline V gene sequence: CDR1 SGHRS, CDR2 YFSETQ. V lost 4 bases to trimming and J lost 9 bases; unmatched junction nucleotides: 10. The CDR3 DNA sequence: TGCGCCAGCAGCCTGGGACTAGCGTCTTACGCTGAGCAGTTCTTC. Translation: CASSLGLASYAEQFF.

The chain uses TRBV6-1 and TRBJ2-7, with D possibly TRBD1 on 5 matching bases. Per germline, CDR1 MNHNS and CDR2 SASEGT. The CDR3 covers 11 residues. Trimming pared 6 bases from V and 7 bases from J, leaving 10 bases between. DNA of the CDR3: TGTGCCAGCAGGGGCAGGGTGGAGCAGTACTTC. Amino acids: CASRGRVEQYF.

The chain couples TRBV11-2 to TRBJ1-1; no definite D call. CDR3 length: 12 residues. The ends were cut back, 1 base at V and 5 bases at J, with 5 bases in the middle. Germline V gene sequence: CDR1 SGHAT, CDR2 FQNNGV. CDR3 nucleotide sequence: TGTGCCAGCAGCTTAGTGAGGACTGAAGCTTTCTTT. Translated, it gives CASSLVRTEAFF. The whole variable domain, remainder taken from reference TRBV11-2 and TRBJ1-1, is EAGVAQSPRYKIIEKRQSVAFWCNPISGHATLYWYQQILGQGPKLLIQFQNNGVVDDSQLPKDRFSAERLKGVDSTLKIQPAKLEDSAVYLCASSLVRTEAFFGQGTRLTVV.

V is TRBV19 and J is TRBJ2-1; 13 bases fit TRBD2. J lost 6 bases, V lost 4 bases, and 9 bases had no gene match. The germline CDR1 and CDR2 sequences are LNHDA and SQIVND (reference sequence). CDR3 length: 17 amino acids. The CDR3: CASSKEGLAGRGNEQFF. The CDR3 region has the DNA TGTGCCAGTAGTAAAGAGGGACTAGCGGGAAGAGGCAATGAGCAGTTCTTC.

The chain combines TRBV29-1 with TRBJ1-5, with 7 bases that match TRBD1. This CDR3 region has 13 residues. The J segment lost 3 bases and the V segment lost 7 bases, leaving 6 bases of the junction unmatched. The germline gives CDR1 SQVTM, CDR2 ANQGSEA. This chain's CDR3 is CSALTGINQPQHF. CDR3 sequence (DNA): TGCAGCGCTCTGACAGGGATCAATCAGCCCCAGCATTTT.